Listed below are T cell receptor beta chains from one sample, sequenced in a study of T cell repertoires in ileal Crohn's disease. This table comes from immunoSEQ multiplex PCR, and its TCRdb copy is limited to in-frame clones, with some not included. The data contain about 5,600 clones, around 85% of them singletons. Sequencing input: ileal tissue. The receptors were gathered from an adult with Crohn's disease. Both conserved end residues are part of each CDR3. The order of the fields is J gene, D gene, clone size, V gene, CDR3 protein, CDR3 DNA. A D gene is named only where the DNA matches it firmly. Some rows have no size entry. The others give once, few or many, or a class for an expanded clone.

>TRBJ2-5|-|once|TRBV30
CAWSDQGYVGTQYF
TGTGCCTGGAGTGACCAGGGTTATGTGGGGACCCAGTACTTC
>TRBJ1-3|-|-|TRBV5-4
CASSFQGSGNTIYF
TGTGCCAGCAGCTTTCAGGGGAGTGGAAACACCATATATTTT
>TRBJ1-2|-|-|TRBV2
CASRGGPEGYTF
TGTGCCAGCAGAGGCGGGCCGGAAGGCTACACCTTC
>TRBJ1-2|-|-|TRBV2
CASMAGPVGGYTF
TGTGCCAGCATGGCGGGCCCGGTCGGAGGCTACACCTTC
>TRBJ2-2|-|-|TRBV27
CASSFRTTTGELFF
TGTGCCAGCAGTTTTAGGACAACCACCGGGGAGCTGTTTTTT
>TRBJ2-2|TRBD2|-|TRBV2
CASSERGRGSTGELFF
TGTGCCAGCAGTGAACGGGGGAGGGGCAGCACCGGGGAGCTGTTTTTT
>TRBJ2-2|TRBD1|-|TRBV19
CASSSGTGLSGELFF
TGTGCCAGTAGCTCCGGGACAGGGCTCTCCGGGGAGCTGTTTTTT
>TRBJ1-4|TRBD1|-|TRBV7-8
CASSHHRGREKLFF
TGTGCCAGCTCCCACCACAGGGGGAGGGAAAAACTGTTTTTT
>TRBJ1-4|TRBD1|-|TRBV30
CAWAGQGATNEKLFF
TGTGCCTGGGCTGGACAGGGTGCAACTAATGAAAAACTGTTTTTT
>TRBJ2-1|-|-|TRBV14
CASSPTHNEQFF
TGTGCCAGCAGCCCCACACACAATGAGCAGTTCTTC
>TRBJ1-1|-|once|TRBV7-2
CASKPTVMNTEAFF
TGTGCCAGCAAACCGACAGTAATGAACACTGAAGCTTTCTTT
>TRBJ1-1|-|-|TRBV28
CASNTGFLAEAFF
TGTGCCAGCAATACAGGGTTTCTGGCTGAAGCTTTCTTT
>TRBJ1-5|TRBD1|-|TRBV7-2
CASSLGDRRSNQPQHF
TGTGCCAGCAGCTTAGGGGACAGGAGATCCAATCAGCCCCAGCATTTT
>TRBJ1-6|-|few|TRBV6-1
CATSETADNSPLHF
TGTGCCACCTCCGAGACAGCTGATAATTCACCCCTCCACTTT
>TRBJ2-5|TRBD2|-|TRBV9
CASSVELAGGPETQYF
TGTGCCAGCAGCGTAGAACTAGCGGGGGGCCCAGAGACCCAGTACTTC
>TRBJ2-7|-|-|TRBV7-9
CASSPRGGDEQYF
TGTGCCAGCAGTCCCCGGGGAGGCGACGAGCAGTACTTC
>TRBJ1-5|TRBD1|-|TRBV19
CASREAQGANQPQHF
TGTGCCAGTAGAGAAGCACAGGGGGCCAATCAGCCCCAGCATTTT
>TRBJ1-6|TRBD1|-|TRBV5-4
CASSSTGGGLSNSPLHF
TGTGCCAGCAGCTCGACAGGGGGGGGACTTTCTAATTCACCCCTCCACTTT
>TRBJ2-5|-|-|TRBV11-2
CASSPTREETQYF
TGTGCCAGCAGCCCGACTCGGGAGGAGACCCAGTACTTC
>TRBJ2-5|TRBD2|-|TRBV19
CASSETGTSGAETQYF
TGTGCCAGTTCTGAAACTGGGACTAGCGGGGCGGAGACCCAGTACTTC
>TRBJ1-1|-|-|TRBV7-9
CASSLGQRTEAFF
TGTGCCAGCAGCTTAGGACAGAGGACTGAAGCTTTCTTT
>TRBJ2-1|TRBD1|-|TRBV6-1
CASSGQTYNEQFF
TGTGCCAGCTCGGGACAGACTTACAATGAGCAGTTCTTC
>TRBJ1-2|TRBD1|-|TRBV6-5
CASSSGDSPNYGYTF
TGTGCCAGCAGTTCCGGGGACAGCCCTAACTATGGCTACACCTTC
>TRBJ1-1|-|-|TRBV5-4
CASSTPRGPGNTEAFF
TGTGCCAGCAGCACCCCGCGGGGGCCCGGGAACACTGAAGCTTTCTTT
>TRBJ2-3|-|-|TRBV5-6
CASSPGGFTDTQYF
TGTGCCAGCAGCCCCGGCGGGTTCACAGATACGCAGTATTTT
>TRBJ1-2|-|-|TRBV27
CASSLVGTSSYGYTF
TGTGCCAGCAGTTTAGTAGGCACCTCTAGCTATGGCTACACCTTC
>TRBJ2-1|TRBD1|-|TRBV18
CASSPTGGSYNEQFF
TGTGCCAGCTCTCCGACAGGGGGCTCCTACAATGAGCAGTTCTTC